A selection of T cell receptor beta chains follows, all from one sample in a study of T-cell reconstitution after alpha-beta-depleted transplantation in children. TCRdb reanalysed the PCR reads using MiXCR and keeps one entry per CDR3 protein. Found here are about 540,000 distinct CDR3 sequences, 15% to 20% of them singletons; the top ten hold 2.5% to 4%. Sequenced material: PBMCs from the stem cell graft donor, taken from the stem cell graft. These receptors all come from a human donor who donated a stem cell graft to a child with acute lymphoblastic leukemia. CDR3s include the opening cysteine and the closing phenylalanine or tryptophan. The order of the fields is D gene, V gene, clone size, J gene, CDR3 protein, CDR3 DNA. The D gene is left open where the match is weak. Clone size is given for some rows only: seen once, a few or many times, or a class if the clone is expanded.

d_gene: TRBD2
v_gene: TRBV7-9
abundance: many
j_gene: TRBJ2-1
CDR3aa: CASSPRLAGSYNEQFF
CDR3nt: TGTGCCAGCAGCCCCAGACTAGCGGGAAGCTACAATGAGCAGTTCTTC

d_gene: -
v_gene: TRBV7-9
abundance: -
j_gene: TRBJ2-7
CDR3aa: CASSRLEWIYEQYF
CDR3nt: TGTGCCAGCAGCAGACTCGAATGGATCTACGAGCAGTACTTC

d_gene: -
v_gene: TRBV2
abundance: few
j_gene: TRBJ2-1
CDR3aa: CAIRLEGSSYNEQFF
CDR3nt: TGTGCCATCCGACTAGAGGGGAGCTCCTACAATGAGCAGTTCTTC

d_gene: TRBD2
v_gene: TRBV24-1
abundance: once
j_gene: TRBJ2-7
CDR3aa: CATSDPGLPGGTYEQYF
CDR3nt: TGTGCCACCAGTGATCCGGGACTACCGGGAGGAACGTACGAGCAGTACTTC

d_gene: -
v_gene: TRBV27
abundance: -
j_gene: TRBJ1-6
CDR3aa: CASSSPPADYYNSPLHF
CDR3nt: TGTGCCAGCAGTTCCCCTCCCGCAGACTATTATAATTCACCCCTCCACTTT

d_gene: -
v_gene: TRBV19
abundance: -
j_gene: TRBJ1-4
CDR3aa: CASSPRAGSATNEKLFF
CDR3nt: TGTGCCAGTAGTCCCCGGGCAGGGAGTGCAACTAATGAAAAACTGTTTTTT

d_gene: -
v_gene: TRBV15
abundance: -
j_gene: TRBJ1-1
CDR3aa: CATSRDNTGTTEAFF
CDR3nt: TGTGCCACCAGCAGAGATAATACAGGGACCACTGAAGCTTTCTTT

d_gene: -
v_gene: TRBV6-5
abundance: many
j_gene: TRBJ2-1
CDR3aa: CASSSSGVSYNEQFF
CDR3nt: TGTGCCAGCAGCTCTAGTGGAGTGAGCTACAATGAGCAGTTCTTC

d_gene: -
v_gene: TRBV7-9
abundance: -
j_gene: TRBJ2-5
CDR3aa: CASGGVQGYQETQYF
CDR3nt: TGTGCCAGCGGGGGAGTCCAGGGGTACCAAGAGACCCAGTACTTC

d_gene: -
v_gene: TRBV7-9
abundance: -
j_gene: TRBJ2-1
CDR3aa: CASSPPSRAGLYNEQFF
CDR3nt: TGTGCCAGCAGCCCCCCGAGTCGGGCGGGATTATACAATGAGCAGTTCTTC

d_gene: TRBD2
v_gene: TRBV6-6
abundance: few
j_gene: TRBJ2-1
CDR3aa: CAMGTSGHNEQFF
CDR3nt: TGTGCGATGGGGACTAGCGGTCACAATGAGCAGTTCTTC

d_gene: TRBD2
v_gene: TRBV6-1
abundance: few
j_gene: TRBJ2-3
CDR3aa: CASRAGVSSTDTQYF
CDR3nt: TGTGCCAGCAGGGCGGGAGTATCAAGCACAGATACGCAGTATTTT

d_gene: -
v_gene: TRBV20-1
abundance: few
j_gene: TRBJ1-1
CDR3aa: CSAPSALLPNTEAFF
CDR3nt: TGCAGTGCCCCTTCGGCTCTTCTCCCGAACACTGAAGCTTTCTTT

d_gene: -
v_gene: TRBV29-1
abundance: -
j_gene: TRBJ1-2
CDR3aa: CSVEGVQGYYGYTF
CDR3nt: TGCAGCGTTGAAGGGGTGCAGGGCTACTATGGCTACACCTTC